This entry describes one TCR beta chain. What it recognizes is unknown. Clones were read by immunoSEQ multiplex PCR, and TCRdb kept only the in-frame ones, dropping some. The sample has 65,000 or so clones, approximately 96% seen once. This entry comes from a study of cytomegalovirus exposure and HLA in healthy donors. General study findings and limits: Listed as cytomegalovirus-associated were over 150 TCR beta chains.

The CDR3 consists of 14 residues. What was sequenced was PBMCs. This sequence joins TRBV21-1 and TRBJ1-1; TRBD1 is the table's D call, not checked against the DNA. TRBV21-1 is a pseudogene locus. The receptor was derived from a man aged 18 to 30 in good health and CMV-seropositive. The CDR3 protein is CASSKRGKRTEAFF. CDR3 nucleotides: TGTGCCAGCAGCAAAAGGGGTAAGAGGACTGAAGCTTTCTTT.